This T cell receptor beta chain was identified in a study of blood T cells in healthy people across ages. Whole-study results and caveats: Whereas aged donors had fewer naive CD4+ cells, long-lived donors had more of them and higher diversity. Across the age range, TCR beta diversity per million T cells fell in a roughly linear way. Percentage of naive T cells showed a strong correlation with TCR beta diversity.

Together with a sample-barcoded 5' primer, a J-beta primer mix was included in a second PCR lasting 7 to 11 cycles. Each CDR3 protein gets one entry after TCRdb re-called the 5' RACE reads with MiXCR. The sample shows around 1,800,000 distinct CDR3 sequences, more than 35% of them seen only once. Caucasian, healthy and from Russia, the donors were aged between about 6 and 90. CDR1 and CDR2 from the germline V gene are SGHKS and YYEKEE (reference sequence). This CDR3 is built from 13 residues. This clonotype was counted only a few times. The antigen is not known. Its ends do not fully match the called genes, so a read error is possible.

This receptor was identified in a human donor in good health. The gene calls are TRBV5-5 and TRBJ2-5; D is unclear. The sequenced material came from blood. CDR3 residues: CAGSLRYQETQYF. CDR3 in DNA: TGTGCCGGCAGCCTCAGATATCAAGAGACCCAGTACTTC.